A selection of T cell receptor beta chains follows, all from one sample in a study of shared clonotypes between healthy human individuals. The table came from immunoSEQ multiplex PCR; TCRdb's copy has only in-frame clones and leaves some out. The table lists around 2,000,000 clones, about 93% of them singletons. Sequencing was performed on naive CD8+ T cells from PBMCs. These receptors originate from a man younger than 30 in good health. Some clones in this sample may be carry-over from other donors' samples. Each CDR3 is given with its conserved first and last residue. Each record gives: V gene, J gene, CDR3 length, CDR3 protein.

TRBV19,TRBJ1-5,15,CATSPSGPDNQPQHF
TRBV6-1,TRBJ2-7,14,CASSALGASYEQYF
TRBV12-2,TRBJ2-7,20,CASRLAHRFRAQGAPYEQYF
TRBV10-3,TRBJ2-1,17,CAISGLVSGTGYNEQFF
TRBV27,TRBJ1-4,16,CASSLMVGTGDEKLFF
TRBV7-9,TRBJ2-1,17,CASSQEIAVISYNEQFF
TRBV5-6,TRBJ2-7,15,CASSLLTSPLWEQYF
TRBV4-3,TRBJ2-7,17,CASSLSLGGRAYYEQYF
TRBV28,TRBJ2-1,16,CASSFATSSAYNEQFF
TRBV27,TRBJ1-3,13,CANREVSGNTIYF
TRBV27,TRBJ2-7,18,CASSFWAGGRPSSYEQYF
TRBV30,TRBJ2-5,15,CASGPLGGYQEIQYF
TRBV5-1,TRBJ2-1,15,CASKASELGWVEQFF
TRBV5-5,TRBJ2-1,14,CASSPAGDYNEQFF
TRBV9,TRBJ2-1,17,CASSPPPNWGNYNEQFF
TRBV5-4,TRBJ2-7,15,CASSLTKGLAGQQYF
TRBV12-5,TRBJ1-5,17,CASGQPAGGASNQPQHF
TRBV5-4,TRBJ2-2,15,CASTLGGPATGELFF
TRBV29-1,TRBJ1-2,14,CGVEAGQGKYGYTF
TRBV29-1,TRBJ1-1,12,CSVEGDNTEAFF
TRBV27,TRBJ2-7,14,CASSLDGATYEQYF
TRBV7-9,TRBJ2-1,14,CASSLAGGYNEQFF
TRBV29-1,TRBJ2-3,11,CSVYKADTQYF
TRBV7-8,TRBJ2-2,15,CASSSTGGNTGELFF
TRBV19,TRBJ2-1,17,CASSNHSWGKYYNEQFF
TRBV18,TRBJ1-5,15,CASSAGRLINQPQHF
TRBV9,TRBJ2-7,15,CASSHTRDSSHEQYF
TRBV28,TRBJ2-1,11,CASSLNNEQFF
TRBV27,TRBJ2-3,11,CAGSLRNTQYF
TRBV11-2,TRBJ2-7,14,CASSSRAGVDEQYF
TRBV7-9,TRBJ1-2,17,CASSLSIPGQGNYGYTF
TRBV2,TRBJ2-5,14,CARGPGSVQETQYF
TRBV4-1,TRBJ2-7,15,CASSQIGTGGQEQYF
TRBV27,TRBJ1-2,16,CASSPSTGALDYGYTF
TRBV19,TRBJ2-7,14,CASSFGQGSYEQYF
TRBV9,TRBJ2-7,15,CASSAGLAGGGEQYF
TRBV5-1,TRBJ2-3,15,CASSLAETFGDTQYF
TRBV11-2,TRBJ2-3,12,CASSLGADTQYF
TRBV5-1,TRBJ2-1,15,CASSSKRGSYNEQFF
TRBV9,TRBJ2-7,15,CASSPGTGASYEQYF
TRBV6-4,TRBJ2-1,12,CARPPIAGEQFF
TRBV2,TRBJ1-2,12,CAERLRDYGYTF
TRBV28,TRBJ1-5,14,CASTPAGGNQPQHF
TRBV6-1,TRBJ2-7,13,CASSVRFTYEQYF
TRBV6-5,TRBJ2-2,14,CASTAWANTGELFF
TRBV11-2,TRBJ2-7,15,CASSLGGGPGYEQYF
TRBV28,TRBJ1-5,14,CASSLGRADQPQHF
TRBV15,TRBJ2-7,14,CATSEGPTKGEQYF
TRBV27,TRBJ2-1,16,CASSTTGPQGANEQFF
TRBV28,TRBJ2-1,12,CASSLAVNEQFF
TRBV5-1,TRBJ2-7,14,CASSLKGALGEQYF
TRBV4-1,TRBJ2-6,18,CASSRGQGINSGANVLTF
TRBV11-2,TRBJ1-1,17,CASSSSGTGGSNTEAFF